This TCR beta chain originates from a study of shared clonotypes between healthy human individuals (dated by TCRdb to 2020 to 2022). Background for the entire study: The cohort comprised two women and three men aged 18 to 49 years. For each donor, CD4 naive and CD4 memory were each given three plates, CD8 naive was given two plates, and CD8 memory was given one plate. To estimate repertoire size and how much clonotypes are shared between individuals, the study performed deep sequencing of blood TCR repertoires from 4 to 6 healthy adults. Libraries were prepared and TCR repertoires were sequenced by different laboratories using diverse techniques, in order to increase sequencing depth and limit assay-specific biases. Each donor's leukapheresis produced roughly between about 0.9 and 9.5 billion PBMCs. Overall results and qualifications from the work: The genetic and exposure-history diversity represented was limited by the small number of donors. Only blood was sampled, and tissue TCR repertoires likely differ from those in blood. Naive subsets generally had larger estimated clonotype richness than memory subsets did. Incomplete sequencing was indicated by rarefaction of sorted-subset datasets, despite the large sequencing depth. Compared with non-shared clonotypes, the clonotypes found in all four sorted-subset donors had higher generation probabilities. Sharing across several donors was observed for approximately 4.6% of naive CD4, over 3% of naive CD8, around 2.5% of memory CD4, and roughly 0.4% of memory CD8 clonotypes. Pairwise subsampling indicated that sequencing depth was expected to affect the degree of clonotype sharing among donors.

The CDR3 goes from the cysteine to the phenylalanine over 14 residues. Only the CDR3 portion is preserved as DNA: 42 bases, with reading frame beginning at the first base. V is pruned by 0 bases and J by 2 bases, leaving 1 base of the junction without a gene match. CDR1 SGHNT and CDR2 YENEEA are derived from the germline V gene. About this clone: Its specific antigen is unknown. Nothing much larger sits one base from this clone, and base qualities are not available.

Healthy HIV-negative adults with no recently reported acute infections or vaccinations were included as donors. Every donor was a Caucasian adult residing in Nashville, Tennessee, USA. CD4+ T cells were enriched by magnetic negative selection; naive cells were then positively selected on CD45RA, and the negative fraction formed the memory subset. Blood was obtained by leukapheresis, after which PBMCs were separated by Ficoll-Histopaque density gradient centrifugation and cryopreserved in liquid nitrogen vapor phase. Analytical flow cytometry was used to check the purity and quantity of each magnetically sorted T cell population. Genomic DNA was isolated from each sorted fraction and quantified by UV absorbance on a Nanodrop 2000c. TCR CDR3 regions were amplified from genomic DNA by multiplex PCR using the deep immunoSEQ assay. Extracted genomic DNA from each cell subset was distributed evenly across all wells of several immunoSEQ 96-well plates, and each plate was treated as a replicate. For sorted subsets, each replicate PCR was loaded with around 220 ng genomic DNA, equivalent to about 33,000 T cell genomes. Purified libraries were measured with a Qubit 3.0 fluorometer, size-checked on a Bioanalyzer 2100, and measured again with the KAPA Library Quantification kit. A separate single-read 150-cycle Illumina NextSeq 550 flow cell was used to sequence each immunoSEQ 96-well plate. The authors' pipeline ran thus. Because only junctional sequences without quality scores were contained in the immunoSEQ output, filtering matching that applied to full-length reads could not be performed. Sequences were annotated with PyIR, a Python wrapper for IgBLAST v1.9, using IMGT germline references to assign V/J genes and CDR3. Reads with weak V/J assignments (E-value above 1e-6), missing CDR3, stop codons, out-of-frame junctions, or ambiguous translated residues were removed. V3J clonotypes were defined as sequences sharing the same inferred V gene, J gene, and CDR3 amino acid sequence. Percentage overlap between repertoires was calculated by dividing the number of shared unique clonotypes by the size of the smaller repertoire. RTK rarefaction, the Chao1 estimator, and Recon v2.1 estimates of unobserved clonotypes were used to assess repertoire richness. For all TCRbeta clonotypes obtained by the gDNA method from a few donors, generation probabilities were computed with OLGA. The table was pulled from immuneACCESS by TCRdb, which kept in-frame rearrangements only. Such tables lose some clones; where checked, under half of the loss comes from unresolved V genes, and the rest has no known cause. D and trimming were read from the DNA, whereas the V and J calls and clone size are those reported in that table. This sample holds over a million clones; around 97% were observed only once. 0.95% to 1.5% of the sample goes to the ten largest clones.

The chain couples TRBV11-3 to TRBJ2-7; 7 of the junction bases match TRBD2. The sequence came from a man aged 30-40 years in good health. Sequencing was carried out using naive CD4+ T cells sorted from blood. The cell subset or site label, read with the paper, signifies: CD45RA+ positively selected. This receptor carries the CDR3 CASSLDGRTYEQYF. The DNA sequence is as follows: TGTGCCAGCAGCTTAGACGGGAGGACCTACGAGCAGTACTTC. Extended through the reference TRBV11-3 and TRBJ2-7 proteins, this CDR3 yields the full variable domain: EAGVVQSPRYKIIEKKQPVAFWCNPISGHNTLYWYLQNLGQGPELLIRYENEEAVDDSQLPKDRFSAERLKGVDSTLKIQPAELGDSAVYLCASSLDGRTYEQYFGPGTRLTVT.